A selection of T cell receptor beta chains follows, all from one sample in a study of T cell responses to AZD1222 COVID-19 vaccine. TCRdb's copy holds only in-frame clones and misses some; the assay was immunoSEQ multiplex PCR. The sample lists around 140,000 clones; about 89% were seen once. Sample: peripheral blood, taken 28 days after the second dose of the MenACWY control vaccine. These receptors were collected from an adult who received the MenACWY meningococcal vaccine as a control. The CDR3 runs from the conserved cysteine through the conserved F or W. Fields, in order: CDR3 protein, CDR3 DNA, J gene, clone size, V gene, D gene. The D gene is left open where the match is weak. Clone size appears in some rows only: once, few, many, or a class for an expanded clone.

CDR3aa: CASSYSRGLGNEKLFF
CDR3nt: TGTGCCAGCAGTTACAGCAGGGGGCTTGGTAATGAAAAACTGTTTTTT
j_gene: TRBJ1-4
abundance: once
v_gene: TRBV6-5
d_gene: TRBD1

CDR3aa: CASSYNRDPNTEAFF
CDR3nt: TGTGCCAGCAGTTACAACAGGGACCCGAACACTGAAGCTTTCTTT
j_gene: TRBJ1-1
abundance: few
v_gene: TRBV6-5
d_gene: -

CDR3aa: CASSEAAGINYGYTF
CDR3nt: TGTGCCAGTAGTGAAGCAGCCGGGATCAACTATGGCTACACCTTC
j_gene: TRBJ1-2
abundance: -
v_gene: TRBV19
d_gene: -

CDR3aa: CASSQGYNTYEQYF
CDR3nt: TGTGCCAGCAGCCAAGGATACAATACCTACGAGCAGTACTTC
j_gene: TRBJ2-7
abundance: -
v_gene: TRBV3-1/TRBV3-2
d_gene: -

CDR3aa: CAISESAGASYEQYF
CDR3nt: TGTGCCATCAGTGAGTCGGCGGGAGCATCCTACGAGCAGTACTTC
j_gene: TRBJ2-7
abundance: -
v_gene: TRBV10-3
d_gene: TRBD2

CDR3aa: CASSPIQQGTETQYF
CDR3nt: TGTGCCAGCAGCCCTATACAACAGGGGACTGAGACCCAGTACTTC
j_gene: TRBJ2-5
abundance: -
v_gene: TRBV7-2
d_gene: -

CDR3aa: CASSESTGATDTQYF
CDR3nt: TGTGCCAGCAGTGAATCGACGGGAGCCACAGATACGCAGTATTTT
j_gene: TRBJ2-3
abundance: once
v_gene: TRBV2
d_gene: -

CDR3aa: CASSQSKSGGPSSYEQYF
CDR3nt: TGTGCCAGCAGCCAATCGAAGAGCGGGGGCCCAAGCTCCTACGAGCAGTACTTC
j_gene: TRBJ2-7
abundance: -
v_gene: TRBV3-1/TRBV3-2
d_gene: TRBD2

CDR3aa: CAWSRQWPQEQYF
CDR3nt: TGTGCCTGGAGTCGACAATGGCCTCAAGAGCAGTACTTC
j_gene: TRBJ2-7
abundance: -
v_gene: TRBV30
d_gene: -

CDR3aa: CASSIRQGTEAFF
CDR3nt: TGTGCCAGTAGTATTCGACAGGGCACTGAAGCTTTCTTT
j_gene: TRBJ1-1
abundance: -
v_gene: TRBV6-4
d_gene: TRBD1

CDR3aa: CASSRTRTEAFF
CDR3nt: TGTGCCAGCAGCCGGACACGGACGGAAGCTTTCTTT
j_gene: TRBJ1-1
abundance: -
v_gene: TRBV7-9
d_gene: -

CDR3aa: CASRPQGATEAFF
CDR3nt: TGTGCCAGCAGACCGCAGGGGGCCACTGAAGCTTTCTTT
j_gene: TRBJ1-1
abundance: -
v_gene: TRBV3-1/TRBV3-2
d_gene: TRBD1

CDR3aa: CASSLVEKGAWYTEAFF
CDR3nt: TGCGCCAGCAGCTTGGTGGAGAAGGGGGCTTGGTACACTGAAGCTTTCTTT
j_gene: TRBJ1-1
abundance: -
v_gene: TRBV5-1
d_gene: TRBD1

CDR3aa: CASSLDLTYNEQFF
CDR3nt: TGTGCCAGCAGCCTGGACTTAACCTACAATGAGCAGTTCTTC
j_gene: TRBJ2-1
abundance: -
v_gene: TRBV11-2
d_gene: -

CDR3aa: CASSPGQRNYGYTF
CDR3nt: TGTGCCAGCAGCCCGGGACAAAGGAACTATGGCTACACCTTC
j_gene: TRBJ1-2
abundance: -
v_gene: TRBV21-1
d_gene: -

CDR3aa: CAGGRDNQPQHF
CDR3nt: TGTGCCGGGGGGAGGGACAATCAGCCCCAGCATTTT
j_gene: TRBJ1-5
abundance: few
v_gene: TRBV19
d_gene: -

CDR3aa: CATSRGGGRFEQYF
CDR3nt: TGTGCCACCAGCAGAGGAGGGGGTCGGTTCGAGCAGTACTTC
j_gene: TRBJ2-7
abundance: -
v_gene: TRBV15
d_gene: -

CDR3aa: CASSQVGGHTGELFF
CDR3nt: TGTGCCAGCAGCCAAGTTGGGGGACACACCGGGGAGCTGTTTTTT
j_gene: TRBJ2-2
abundance: once
v_gene: TRBV14
d_gene: -

CDR3aa: CASSYVTYEQYF
CDR3nt: TGTGCCAGCAGTTACGTAACCTACGAGCAGTACTTC
j_gene: TRBJ2-7
abundance: -
v_gene: TRBV6-2/TRBV6-3
d_gene: -

CDR3aa: CASSEVMDRSNTIYF
CDR3nt: TGTGCCAGCAGTGAGGTTATGGACCGCTCAAACACCATATATTTT
j_gene: TRBJ1-3
abundance: -
v_gene: TRBV6-1
d_gene: -

CDR3aa: CASSNYRASTGFGEAFF
CDR3nt: TGTGCCAGCAGTAACTACAGGGCCAGCACGGGGTTCGGTGAAGCTTTCTTT
j_gene: TRBJ1-1
abundance: -
v_gene: TRBV28
d_gene: -

CDR3aa: CAISESYGRAHEQFF
CDR3nt: TGTGCCATCAGTGAGTCTTACGGGAGGGCCCATGAGCAGTTCTTC
j_gene: TRBJ2-1
abundance: -
v_gene: TRBV10-3
d_gene: TRBD2

CDR3aa: CASSRYTGDGYTF
CDR3nt: TGTGCCAGCTCACGATATACAGGGGATGGCTACACCTTC
j_gene: TRBJ1-2
abundance: -
v_gene: TRBV18
d_gene: TRBD1

CDR3aa: CASSVGEGRWRTEAFF
CDR3nt: TGTGCCAGCAGCGTAGGCGAGGGGCGGTGGAGGACTGAAGCTTTCTTT
j_gene: TRBJ1-1
abundance: -
v_gene: TRBV9
d_gene: -

CDR3aa: CASSLDQGSYNEQFF
CDR3nt: TGCGCCAGCAGCTTAGACCAGGGCTCCTACAATGAGCAGTTCTTC
j_gene: TRBJ2-1
abundance: few
v_gene: TRBV5-1
d_gene: -

CDR3aa: CASSGLAGSSNTGELFF
CDR3nt: TGTGCCAGCAGTGGACTAGCGGGGAGCTCGAACACCGGGGAGCTGTTTTTT
j_gene: TRBJ2-2
abundance: few
v_gene: TRBV6-2/TRBV6-3
d_gene: TRBD2

CDR3aa: CASSAQGVGIQYF
CDR3nt: TGTGCCAGCAGCGCACAGGGGGTGGGCATTCAGTACTTC
j_gene: TRBJ2-4
abundance: -
v_gene: TRBV14
d_gene: TRBD1

CDR3aa: CASSVNRANEKLFF
CDR3nt: TGTGCCAGCAGTGTCAACAGGGCGAATGAAAAACTGTTTTTT
j_gene: TRBJ1-4
abundance: -
v_gene: TRBV2
d_gene: -

CDR3aa: CASSLRPGSYNDEQFF
CDR3nt: TGTGCCAGCAGTTTACGGCCAGGGAGCTACAATGATGAGCAGTTCTTC
j_gene: TRBJ2-1
abundance: -
v_gene: TRBV28
d_gene: -

CDR3aa: CASSESGRNTEAFF
CDR3nt: TGCGCCAGCAGTGAGTCCGGGAGAAACACTGAAGCTTTCTTT
j_gene: TRBJ1-1
abundance: -
v_gene: TRBV10-2
d_gene: -

CDR3aa: CASSHLRASDNEQFF
CDR3nt: TGTGCCAGCAGCCACCTCCGAGCCAGTGACAATGAGCAGTTCTTC
j_gene: TRBJ2-1
abundance: -
v_gene: TRBV3-1/TRBV3-2
d_gene: -

CDR3aa: CATSRLLDSYEQYF
CDR3nt: TGTGCCACCAGCAGGCTCCTAGACTCCTACGAGCAGTACTTC
j_gene: TRBJ2-7
abundance: -
v_gene: TRBV15
d_gene: -

CDR3aa: CASSLYRGDYNEQFF
CDR3nt: TGTGCCAGCAGCTTGTACAGGGGGGACTACAATGAGCAGTTCTTC
j_gene: TRBJ2-1
abundance: -
v_gene: TRBV5-6
d_gene: TRBD1

CDR3aa: CASSGTSIFSGANVLTF
CDR3nt: TGTGCCAGTTCCGGGACTAGCATTTTCTCTGGGGCCAACGTCCTGACTTTC
j_gene: TRBJ2-6
abundance: once
v_gene: TRBV19
d_gene: TRBD2

CDR3aa: CASSDRGNYGYTF
CDR3nt: TGTGCCAGCAGTGACAGGGGTAACTATGGCTACACCTTC
j_gene: TRBJ1-2
abundance: -
v_gene: TRBV2
d_gene: -

CDR3aa: CSVEDDASGGSTDTQYF
CDR3nt: TGCAGCGTTGAAGATGATGCTAGCGGGGGAAGCACAGATACGCAGTATTTT
j_gene: TRBJ2-3
abundance: -
v_gene: TRBV29-1
d_gene: TRBD2

CDR3aa: CASSPPRRGRRTEAFF
CDR3nt: TGTGCCAGCAGTCCCCCCCGGAGGGGGCGGCGGACTGAAGCTTTCTTT
j_gene: TRBJ1-1
abundance: -
v_gene: TRBV28
d_gene: TRBD1

CDR3aa: CASSAGQPYNSPLHF
CDR3nt: TGTGCCAGCAGCGCCGGACAGCCGTATAATTCACCCCTCCACTTT
j_gene: TRBJ1-6
abundance: -
v_gene: TRBV13
d_gene: -

CDR3aa: CATSDPQGDPLEQYF
CDR3nt: TGTGCCACCAGTGATCCCCAGGGAGACCCCCTCGAGCAGTACTTC
j_gene: TRBJ2-7
abundance: -
v_gene: TRBV24-1
d_gene: -

CDR3aa: CASRRTGGANEKLFF
CDR3nt: TGTGCCAGCAGGCGAACAGGGGGTGCTAATGAAAAACTGTTTTTT
j_gene: TRBJ1-4
abundance: -
v_gene: TRBV6-6
d_gene: TRBD1

CDR3aa: CATSDPRAYAVETQYF
CDR3nt: TGTGCCACCAGTGATCCCAGGGCCTACGCGGTGGAGACCCAGTACTTC
j_gene: TRBJ2-5
abundance: once
v_gene: TRBV24-1
d_gene: -

CDR3aa: CASRRGTGREAFF
CDR3nt: TGTGCCAGCAGGAGGGGGACAGGACGTGAAGCTTTCTTT
j_gene: TRBJ1-1
abundance: once
v_gene: TRBV6-6
d_gene: TRBD1

CDR3aa: CASSYGAGNQPQHF
CDR3nt: TGTGCCAGCAGTTACGGGGCAGGGAATCAGCCCCAGCATTTT
j_gene: TRBJ1-5
abundance: -
v_gene: TRBV6-5
d_gene: -

CDR3aa: CASSFMNTEAFF
CDR3nt: TGTGCCAGCAGTTTCATGAACACTGAAGCTTTCTTT
j_gene: TRBJ1-1
abundance: -
v_gene: TRBV6-2/TRBV6-3
d_gene: -

CDR3aa: CATSRIQGARGNQPQHF
CDR3nt: TGTGCCACCAGCAGAATCCAGGGGGCGAGGGGCAATCAGCCCCAGCATTTT
j_gene: TRBJ1-5
abundance: -
v_gene: TRBV15
d_gene: TRBD1

CDR3aa: CASSTRDTEAFF
CDR3nt: TGTGCCAGCAGCACCCGGGACACTGAAGCTTTCTTT
j_gene: TRBJ1-1
abundance: -
v_gene: TRBV28
d_gene: -

CDR3aa: CASSLGAGVWETQYF
CDR3nt: TGTGCCAGCAGTTTAGGCGCAGGGGTCTGGGAGACCCAGTACTTC
j_gene: TRBJ2-5
abundance: -
v_gene: TRBV27
d_gene: -

CDR3aa: CASGSVDTQYF
CDR3nt: TGTGCCAGCGGGAGTGTAGATACGCAGTATTTT
j_gene: TRBJ2-3
abundance: once
v_gene: TRBV3-1/TRBV3-2
d_gene: -

CDR3aa: CASSPGTGLSYEQYF
CDR3nt: TGTGCCAGCAGTCCCGGGACAGGACTTTCCTACGAGCAGTACTTC
j_gene: TRBJ2-7
abundance: -
v_gene: TRBV28
d_gene: TRBD1

CDR3aa: CASSRGPLGEQYF
CDR3nt: TGTGCCAGCAGCCGTGGGCCCCTGGGGGAGCAGTACTTC
j_gene: TRBJ2-7
abundance: -
v_gene: TRBV11-3
d_gene: -

CDR3aa: CASTTVGGRGYTF
CDR3nt: TGTGCCAGCACTACCGTCGGGGGACGCGGCTACACCTTC
j_gene: TRBJ1-2
abundance: few
v_gene: TRBV28
d_gene: -

CDR3aa: CASSLYNSPLHF
CDR3nt: TGTGCCAGCAGTTTATATAATTCACCCCTCCACTTT
j_gene: TRBJ1-6
abundance: -
v_gene: TRBV27
d_gene: -

CDR3aa: CASSHSWGGGVEETQYF
CDR3nt: TGTGCCAGCAGCCATTCCTGGGGGGGAGGAGTTGAAGAGACCCAGTACTTC
j_gene: TRBJ2-5
abundance: -
v_gene: TRBV3-1/TRBV3-2
d_gene: TRBD2

CDR3aa: CASTEPGGAGTEEQFF
CDR3nt: TGTGCCAGCACCGAACCGGGAGGGGCCGGGACAGAGGAGCAGTTCTTC
j_gene: TRBJ2-1
abundance: -
v_gene: TRBV2
d_gene: -